The clone carrying this T cell receptor (beta chain) is categorized as medium-sized. As yet, its antigen is unknown. The library was designed around alpha chains, so this beta chain is a stray read whose abundance carries little weight. This entry belongs to a study of spatial heterogeneity in lung cancer. Study overall: Alpha-chain detections were consistently fewer than beta-chain detections among the sequences. Overall study results and limits: Counts of expanded alpha and beta TCRs within tumors tracked the tumor nonsynonymous mutation count. It was estimated that coverage of tumor T cells reached roughly 7% for alpha chains and more than 12% for beta chains.

This CDR3 contains 14 residues. The germline V gene encodes CDR1 SNHLY and CDR2 FYNNEI. V gave up 8 bases and J gave up 7 bases; unmatched junction bases: 7. Unique molecular identifiers tagged every individual TCR cDNA molecule. Using its own MiXCR run on the 5' RACE reads, TCRdb lists one record per CDR3 protein. Found here are over 5,500 distinct CDR3 sequences, approximately 15% of them singletons; the top ten hold 11%. Time point in this sample: sample taken at primary tumor resection. Sequencing of whole RNA from tumor, nontumor lung or frozen PBMC involved no sorting. This receptor was taken from a male donor with early-stage non-small cell lung cancer. Material: lung tumor tissue, obtained at surgery. The chain recombines TRBV2 with TRBJ2-1, with 11 positions matching TRBD2. The CDR3 protein is CASGGTSGRNEQFF. DNA of the CDR3: TGTGCCAGCGGAGGCACTAGCGGGAGAAATGAGCAGTTCTTC. Looking up the rest from reference TRBV2 and TRBJ2-1 gives the full variable domain: EPEVTQTPSHQVTQMGQEVILRCVPISNHLYFYWYRQILGQKVEFLVSFYNNEISEKSEIFDDQFSVERPDGSNFTLKIRSTKLEDSAMYFCASGGTSGRNEQFFGPGTRLTVL.